The 32 T cell receptor beta chains given below trace back to one sample, sequenced in a study of cytotoxic CD8 clonotypes in ibrutinib-treated CLL. Clones were read by immunoSEQ multiplex PCR, and TCRdb kept only the in-frame ones, dropping some. The sample includes some 25,000 clones, 60% to 80% of them seen just once. Sequencing used PBMCs, obtained at disease progression, from a patient treated with ibrutinib. Receptors were obtained from a human donor with chronic lymphocytic leukemia.

The V call is TRBV19, the J call TRBJ1-1; perhaps TRBD1 as D (5 bases). CDR1 and CDR2 from the germline V gene are LNHDA and SQIVND (reference sequence). The CDR3 sequence is 14 residues long. Trimming left V 7 bases short and J 5 bases short, with 17 bases between. The CDR3 DNA reads TGTGCCAGTACCATGGGGGGAATCCGAACTGAAGCTTTCTTT. Translating gives CASTMGGIRTEAFF.

The chain uses TRBV2 and TRBJ2-7; D possibly corresponds to TRBD2 (6 bases). This CDR3 spans 15 amino acids. Germline V CDR1 and CDR2: SNHLY, FYNNEI. The ends were cut back, 1 base at V and 5 bases at J, with 15 bases in the middle. The CDR3 coding sequence is TGTGCCAGCAGTGAAGGGTTAGGCTGGGGGGACGAGCAGTACTTC. Its protein is CASSEGLGWGDEQYF.

V gene TRBV4-1 combines with J gene TRBJ2-1, with 9 bases aligning to TRBD1. There are 15 residues in the CDR3. The trim removed 2 bases at V and 4 bases at J, leaving 3 bases unmatched. Per the germline V gene, CDR1 is MGHRA and CDR2 is YSYEKL. CDR3 amino acids: CASSQPGQGYNEQFF. In DNA, the CDR3 is TGCGCCAGCAGCCAACCGGGACAGGGTTACAATGAGCAGTTCTTC.

The chain employs TRBV13 and TRBJ2-7; 8 bases line up with TRBD2. The CDR3 loop spans 16 amino acids. Unmatched junction bases numbered 11, after V lost 4 bases and J lost 3 bases. Per germline, CDR1 PRHDT and CDR2 FYEKMQ (reference sequence). The CDR3 is CASSSPWAGGLYEQYF. The CDR3 bases are TGTGCCAGCAGCTCCCCGTGGGCGGGGGGCCTCTACGAGCAGTACTTC.

This chain connects TRBV4-3 to TRBJ1-6, with D hard to call. The ends were cut back, 0 bases at V and 9 bases at J, with 9 bases in the middle. This CDR3 has 14 amino acids. CDR1 is LGHNA, CDR2 YSLEER, per germline. This CDR3 reads CASSQDSYTSPLHF. The CDR3 DNA reads as TGCGCCAGCAGCCAAGACTCTTACACTTCACCCCTCCACTTT.

The chain has TRBV5-4 and TRBJ2-1; 11 bases are a match to TRBD2. V shed 0 bases and J 12 bases; nucleotides not matched to a gene: 8. This CDR3 has 15 amino acids. Germline CDR1 SGHNT, CDR2 YYREEE (reference sequence). The CDR3 spells CASSLAGLAVTRQFF. The CDR3 nucleotides are TGTGCCAGCAGCTTGGCGGGACTAGCGGTCACGAGGCAGTTCTTC.

The rearrangement joins TRBV18 to TRBJ1-2; D is ambiguous. V was pared by 2 bases and J by 4 bases, with 8 bases between. Germline V lookup: CDR1 KGHSH, CDR2 LQKENI. CDR3 size: 13 residues. The CDR3 nucleotides are TGTGCCAGCTCACCAGCAGAAGGCTATGGCTACACCTTC. Translating gives CASSPAEGYGYTF.

V is TRBV27 and J is TRBJ2-5; no reliable D call. Germline CDR1 and CDR2: MNHEY and SMNVEV (reference sequence). This CDR3 has 15 residues. Deletions cut 6 bases from V and 5 bases from J, with 19 bases between. The CDR3 sequence: CASSLRRLGVETQYF. In nucleotides, the CDR3 is TGTGCCAGCAGCCTACGCCGCCTTGGAGTTGAGACCCAGTACTTC.

The chain combines TRBV27 with TRBJ2-7, with a tentative D call TRBD1 (5 bases). Germline assignment: CDR1 MNHEY and CDR2 SMNVEV (reference sequence). V was clipped by 3 bases and J by 2 bases, with 8 bases between them. CDR3 length: 13 amino acids. CDR3 region: CASSFQGTYEQYF. CDR3 in DNA: TGTGCCAGCAGTTTCCAGGGTACCTACGAGCAGTACTTC.

The rearrangement links TRBV21-1 to TRBJ2-1; the table's D call, TRBD1, has no DNA check behind it. TRBV21-1 represents a pseudogene. The CDR3 is made up of 15 amino acids. In nucleotides, the CDR3 is TGTGCCAGAAAGGACAGGGAGGGTTCCTACAATGAGCAGTTCTTC. Amino acids: CARKDREGSYNEQFF.

The chain is built from TRBV6-6 and TRBJ1-3; 9 positions match TRBD1. This CDR3 has 13 amino acids. V shed 6 bases and J 4 bases; nucleotides not matched to a gene: 1. Germline V gene lookup returns CDR1 MNHNY and CDR2 SVGAGI (reference sequence). CDR3 in amino acids: CASRGQGGNTIYF. CDR3 coding DNA: TGTGCCAGCAGGGGACAGGGAGGAAACACCATATATTTT.

The chain couples TRBV9 to TRBJ2-3, with D possibly being TRBD1 or TRBD2 (5 bases each). CDR3 length equals 16 residues. The germline CDR1 and CDR2 sequences are SGDLS and YYNGEE. Trimming took 4 bases from V and 8 from J, leaving 23 bases between them. CDR3 DNA sequence: TGTGCCAGCAGCCCTTCTGGGGACGGCCTCTCCCCTACGCAGTATTTT. It specifies CASSPSGDGLSPTQYF.

The chain recombines TRBV6-6 with TRBJ1-5; D remains unclear. V was trimmed by 5 bases and J by 5 bases, leaving 19 bases between them. Germline-derived CDR1 and CDR2 are MNHNY and SVGAGI (reference sequence). CDR3 length equals 16 residues. For the CDR3, the DNA is TGTGCCAGCAGTACCCTCCGGGTTCTGAAAGATCAGCCCCAGCATTTT. This encodes CASSTLRVLKDQPQHF.

The table lists this clone with a count of one. The chain joins TRBV19 to TRBJ2-7, with 9 bases fitting TRBD1. With 4 bases clipped from V and 4 bases from J, the junction kept 5 bases outside the gene matches. CDR3 length: 14 residues. CDR1 LNHDA and CDR2 SQIVND come from the germline V gene (reference sequence). CDR3 sequence reads: CASSTGTGIYEQYF. The CDR3 nucleotides read TGTGCCAGTAGTACCGGGACAGGGATATACGAGCAGTACTTC.

This sequence joins TRBV19 and TRBJ1-2; D remains unclear. This CDR3 spans 14 amino acids. V was trimmed by 8 bases and J by 7 bases, leaving 20 bases between them. Germline V CDR1 and CDR2: LNHDA, SQIVND (reference sequence). The CDR3 DNA follows: TGTGCCAGTTCGTCAGGAGGATTAGTGGTTGGCTACACCTTC. The encoded protein is CASSSGGLVVGYTF.

The rearrangement uses TRBV6-5 and TRBJ1-2; 8 nucleotides align to TRBD1. The CDR3 sequence is 16 residues long. J gave up 7 bases and V 4 bases, and 14 bases lay outside the gene matches. Germline V gene lookup returns CDR1 MNHEY and CDR2 SVGAGI. CDR3 DNA: TGTGCCAGCAGTTCGGACAGGGACAGCTATCCGGGTGGCTACACCTTC. It specifies CASSSDRDSYPGGYTF.

The genes are TRBV9 and TRBJ1-3; D is uncertain. In germline, CDR1 is SGDLS, CDR2 YYNGEE. CDR3 size: 16 residues. With 0 bases removed from V and 0 bases from J, the gap between germline ends came to 10 bases. In nucleotides, the CDR3 is TGTGCCAGCAGCGTAGCCCCACAGTTCTCTGGAAACACCATATATTTT. It encodes CASSVAPQFSGNTIYF.

This clone was seen only a few times. The V call is TRBV7-9, the J call TRBJ1-6; tentative D call: TRBD1 (5 bases). Looked up from germline, CDR1 is SEHNR and CDR2 is FQNEAQ (reference sequence). V lost 6 bases and J lost 11, with 17 bases in between. This CDR3 contains 14 residues. In nucleotides, the CDR3 is TGTGCCAGCAGTTTTGACAGCTTCTTAGCACCCCTCCACTTT. Translation gives CASSFDSFLAPLHF.

This clone was detected only a few times. The chain uses TRBV28 and TRBJ1-2, with 9 positions matching TRBD1. Germline lookup yields CDR1 MDHEN and CDR2 SYDVKM. The CDR3 loop spans 14 amino acids. The V and J ends lost 6 bases and 8 bases, in that order; junction bases with no gene match: 10. The DNA for the CDR3 is TGTGCCAGCAGCCAGGGGACAGGGTGGAAGGGCTACACCTTC. Amino acids: CASSQGTGWKGYTF.

The rearrangement links TRBV9 to TRBJ1-2, with D possibly TRBD1 on 5 matching bases. This CDR3 is built from 14 residues. From germline, CDR1 is SGDLS and CDR2 YYNGEE. V shed 0 bases and J shed 3 bases, with 9 bases lying between them. The CDR3, as DNA: TGTGCCAGCAGCGTAGGGGTGGGGGACTATGGCTACACCTTC. Translation gives CASSVGVGDYGYTF.

The chain couples TRBV4-1 to TRBJ2-1; D call uncertain. Per the germline V gene, CDR1 is MGHRA and CDR2 is YSYEKL. Trimming stripped 0 bases from V and 2 bases from J, with 8 bases between. There are 15 residues in the CDR3. The CDR3 loop is CASSQDTGTYNEQFF. CDR3 coding DNA: TGCGCCAGCAGCCAAGATACTGGGACCTACAATGAGCAGTTCTTC.

The chain employs TRBV7-9 and TRBJ2-7; weak D call: TRBD2 (6 bases). Germline CDR1 is SEHNR and CDR2 is FQNEAQ (reference sequence). Trimming pared 8 bases from V and 7 bases from J, leaving 18 bases between. The CDR3 is 13 amino acids. The CDR3 region has the DNA TGTGCCAGCGGGGACTCGATCGGGCGTGAGCAGTACTTC. Its protein is CASGDSIGREQYF.

V gene TRBV7-9 combines with J gene TRBJ2-7; D gene unclear. The CDR3 is made up of 11 amino acids. V gave up 3 bases and J gave up 6 bases, with 6 bases separating them. Germline CDR1 is SEHNR and CDR2 is FQNEAQ (reference sequence). The CDR3 nucleotides are TGTGCCAGCAGCTTGGGTACCGAGCAGTACTTC. Encoded protein: CASSLGTEQYF.

The chain joins TRBV6-5 to TRBJ2-1, with TRBD2 matching 7 bases. Germline V gene data show CDR1 as MNHEY and CDR2 as SVGAGI. Germline trimming cut 2 bases from V and 3 bases from J; bases unmatched to any gene: 4. This CDR3 comprises 15 residues. Here the CDR3 reads CASSYRASGYNEQFF. The CDR3 DNA sequence: TGTGCCAGCAGTTACAGGGCTAGCGGCTACAATGAGCAGTTCTTC.

This clone was observed a single time. This chain joins TRBV29-1 and TRBJ2-1; tentatively, D is TRBD1 (6 bases). Germline V CDR1 and CDR2: SQVTM, ANQGSEA. The CDR3 contains 13 residues. V dropped 2 bases and J dropped 5 bases, with 10 bases sitting between them. CDR3 bases: TGCAGCGTTGAAACCTGGACAGACAATGAGCAGTTCTTC. Protein: CSVETWTDNEQFF.

This sequence joins TRBV6-4 and TRBJ1-6, with 10 bases fitting TRBD1. The CDR3 totals 15 residues. In germline, CDR1 is MRHNA, CDR2 SNTAGT. The V gene end was trimmed by 6 bases and the J gene end by 6 bases; junction bases not matched to a gene: 5. CDR3 bases: TGTGCCAGCAGAAGACAGGGGGCCAGTAATTCACCCCTCCACTTT. Its translation: CASRRQGASNSPLHF.

This clone has just a few counts. V and J are TRBV19 and TRBJ2-7; D remains unclear. The CDR3 has 15 residues. V lost 6 bases to trimming and J lost 2 bases, with 17 bases between them. From germline, CDR1 is LNHDA and CDR2 SQIVND (reference sequence). In nucleotides, the CDR3 is TGTGCCAGTAGCCTCGGGCTTCACGGCCCCTACGAGCAGTACTTC. Its translation is CASSLGLHGPYEQYF.

The chain combines TRBV18 with TRBJ2-2; no firm D call. Per the germline V gene, CDR1 is KGHSH and CDR2 is LQKENI. This CDR3 comprises 15 residues. V was cut by 5 bases and J by 4 bases, with 14 bases left in between. CDR3 loop: CASSSAPRSTGELFF. CDR3 bases: TGTGCCAGCTCATCCGCACCTAGGAGCACCGGGGAGCTGTTTTTT.

A remark on this clone: Germline and junction disagree at one end, which may indicate a read error. The V gene is TRBV5-8, the J gene TRBJ1-2; D ambiguous. From germline, CDR1 is SGHTS and CDR2 YDEGEE. CDR3 size: 17 residues. The CDR3 region is CASSSLGRRRKTYGYTF. CDR3 bases: TGCGCCAGCAGCTCCTTGGGAAGACGTCGAAAGACCTATGGCTACACCTTC. Filled out from reference TRBV5-8 and TRBJ1-2, the complete variable domain reads EAGVTQSPTHLIKTRGQQATLRCSPISGHTSVYWYQQALGLGLQFLLWYDEGEERNRGNFPPRFSGRQFPNYSSELNVNALELEDSALYLCASSSLGRRRKTYGYTFGSGTRLTVV.

V usage is TRBV4-2 and J usage is TRBJ2-2; 7 bases are shared with TRBD2. J was trimmed by 5 bases and V by 3 bases; bases with no gene match: 9. Germline V gene sequence: CDR1 LGHNA, CDR2 YNFKEQ. This CDR3 region has 16 residues. This CDR3 reads CASSHLTGEGTGELFF. CDR3 bases: TGTGCCAGCAGCCATCTAACGGGGGAGGGAACCGGGGAGCTGTTTTTT.

DNA for the CDR3: TGCAGCGTTGGCCAGAGGACAGGGGCGGTCTACGAGCAGTACTTC. It translates to CSVGQRTGAVYEQYF. This rearrangement joins TRBV29-1 to TRBJ2-7; 9 bases fit TRBD1. CDR3 size: 15 residues. Germline V gene lookup returns CDR1 SQVTM and CDR2 ANQGSEA. Trimming took 4 bases from V and 3 from J; bases not matched to a gene: 10.

The genes are TRBV19 and TRBJ1-2; maybe TRBD1 (5 bases). Germline loops: CDR1 LNHDA, CDR2 SQIVND (reference sequence). The ends were cut back, 1 base at V and 4 bases at J, with 19 bases in the middle. The CDR3 runs 17 residues. This chain's CDR3 is CASSIGRAGPGGYGYTF. CDR3 nucleotide sequence: TGTGCCAGTAGTATAGGTCGAGCGGGGCCAGGCGGCTATGGCTACACCTTC.